These 32 T cell receptor beta chains were sequenced from one sample in a study of T cell responses to AZD1222 COVID-19 vaccine. The protocol was immunoSEQ multiplex PCR, while the TCRdb copy is restricted to in-frame clones and leaves out a portion. The sample contains approximately 200,000 clones, 70% to 90% of which appear only once. The sequences come from peripheral blood, collected on day 0 of AZD1222 vaccination. The receptors here all came from an adult in good health.

The chain combines TRBV19 with TRBJ2-7; D is undetermined. Germline CDR1 and CDR2: LNHDA and SQIVND (reference sequence). Trimming left V 0 bases short and J 0 bases short, with 6 bases between. The length of the CDR3 is 14 residues. CDR3 residues: CASSIDRGSYEQYF. CDR3 in DNA: TGTGCCAGTAGTATAGATCGCGGCTCCTACGAGCAGTACTTC.

The chain uses TRBV5-1 and TRBJ1-2; 7 positions agree with TRBD1. Unmatched junction bases numbered 7, after V lost 0 bases and J lost 2 bases. CDR3 size: 16 residues. Germline CDR1 reads SGHRS; CDR2 reads YFSETQ. CDR3 nucleotides: TGCGCCAGCAGCTTGGGGACAGGAGTAGTCAACTATGGCTACACCTTC. Its translation is CASSLGTGVVNYGYTF.

The CDR3 loop is CSVERDGETQYF. The CDR3 DNA follows: TGCAGCGTTGAACGGGACGGAGAGACCCAGTACTTC. This chain uses TRBV29-1 with TRBJ2-5; perhaps D is TRBD1 or TRBD2 (5 bases each). The V end lost 2 bases, the J end lost 4 bases, and 8 bases lay between the germline ends. CDR1 is SQVTM and CDR2 is ANQGSEA in the germline V gene. The CDR3 has 12 amino acids. Full variable domain (rest looked up from reference TRBV29-1 and TRBJ2-5): SAVISQKPSRDICQRGTSLTIQCQVDSQVTMMFWYRQQPGQSLTLIATANQGSEATYESGFVIDKFPISRPNLTFSTLTVSNMSPEDSSIYLCSVERDGETQYFGPGTRLLVL.

This chain's CDR3 is CASSLGRGYSYEQYF. The CDR3, as DNA: TGCGCCAGCAGCTTGGGCCGAGGGTACTCCTACGAGCAGTACTTC. V gene TRBV5-1 combines with J gene TRBJ2-7, with D possibly being TRBD2 (5 bases). The length of the CDR3 is 15 residues. CDR1 and CDR2 (germline): SGHRS, YFSETQ. V lost 0 bases, J lost 0 bases, and 10 bases lay in between.

This chain uses TRBV7-8 with TRBJ1-5; no reliable D call. The CDR3 extends over 16 amino acids. V shed 2 bases and J shed 0 bases, with 11 bases lying between them. Looked up from germline, CDR1 is SGHVS and CDR2 is FQNEAQ. The CDR3 reads CASSLMARNSNQPQHF. The CDR3 DNA reads TGTGCCAGCAGCTTAATGGCCAGGAATAGCAATCAGCCCCAGCATTTT.

Remarks on this clone: This sample also contains other DNA sequences that code for the same CDR3. The gene calls are TRBV5-1 and TRBJ1-2, with a possible D match to TRBD1 (6 bases). The CDR3 runs 14 residues. CDR1 is SGHRS, CDR2 YFSETQ, per germline. The V and J ends lost 0 bases and 4 bases respectively, with 10 bases between them. In DNA form, the CDR3 reads TGCGCCAGCAGCTTGGGCCAGGGGTCCTATGGCTACACCTTC. Translated, it gives CASSLGQGSYGYTF.

V is TRBV4-1 and J is TRBJ1-5; D unresolved. V lost 0 bases to trimming and J lost 4 bases, with 13 bases between them. The CDR3 covers 16 residues. CDR1 MGHRA and CDR2 YSYEKL come from the germline V gene. The CDR3 DNA sequence: TGCGCCAGCAGCCAAGAATGGGGAGTTCCGAATCAGCCCCAGCATTTT. It encodes CASSQEWGVPNQPQHF.

V usage is TRBV6-5 and J usage is TRBJ2-2; tentatively, D is TRBD1 or TRBD2 (5 bases each). From germline, CDR1 is MNHEY and CDR2 SVGAGI. The V gene lost 8 bases and the J gene lost 7 bases, with 11 bases spanning the gap. The CDR3 contains 12 residues. In DNA form, the CDR3 reads TGTGCCAGCGGGGGTAGCGTCGGGGAGCTGTTTTTT. Its translation: CASGGSVGELFF.

V usage is TRBV5-4 and J usage is TRBJ2-7, with 11 bases that match TRBD2. Germline V gives CDR1 SGHNT, CDR2 YYREEE (reference sequence). V shed 0 bases, J shed 5 bases, and the junction held 13 bases outside the gene matches. CDR3 length equals 18 residues. CDR3 region: CASSLGLLAGGLQNEQYF. Here the CDR3 DNA reads TGTGCCAGCAGCTTGGGGCTCCTAGCGGGGGGCCTCCAGAACGAGCAGTACTTC.

The chain joins TRBV10-3 to TRBJ1-1; D is unresolved. The CDR3 loop spans 13 amino acids. Between the trimmed V and J ends, which lost 4 bases and 3 bases, there was a span of 9 bases. Germline-derived CDR1 and CDR2 are ENHRY and SYGVKD. The CDR3 nucleotides read TGTGCCATCAGTGTGTCAGCAGACACTGAAGCTTTCTTT. Its translation is CAISVSADTEAFF.

This clone was seen just once. At one of its ends the junction is not consistent with the germline gene, which may arise from a read error. This chain uses TRBV4-2 with TRBJ2-7; 8 bases agree with TRBD2. Germline CDR1 reads LGHNA; CDR2 reads YNFKEQ. The CDR3 sequence is 14 residues long. CDR3 sequence (DNA): TGTGCCAGCAGCCAAGATCTTAGCGGGGCCATATACCACTTC. Its protein is CASSQDLSGAIYHF.

This sequence joins TRBV29-1 and TRBJ2-7; D perhaps matches TRBD2 (5 bases). The CDR3 is made up of 13 amino acids. The germline V gene encodes CDR1 SQVTM and CDR2 ANQGSEA. Between the trimmed V and J ends, which lost 1 base and 3 bases, there was a span of 10 bases. The CDR3 sequence is CSVEGLARYEQYF. The CDR3 coding sequence is TGCAGCGTTGAAGGCCTAGCACGCTACGAGCAGTACTTC.

The chain recombines TRBV18 with TRBJ2-5, with D perhaps matching TRBD2 (5 bases). This CDR3 contains 15 residues. Trimming stripped 0 bases from V and 4 bases from J, with 12 bases between. CDR1 KGHSH and CDR2 LQKENI come from the germline V gene. The CDR3 sequence is CASSPPIGVGETQYF. In DNA, the CDR3 is TGTGCCAGCTCACCACCGATCGGGGTCGGAGAGACCCAGTACTTC.

This chain uses TRBV7-9 with TRBJ2-2, with a tentative D call TRBD1 (5 bases). Trimming stripped 5 bases from V and 0 bases from J, with 10 bases between. The V gene's germline CDR1 is SEHNR and CDR2 FQNEAQ (reference sequence). The CDR3 is made up of 15 amino acids. The CDR3 DNA reads as TGTGCCAGCAGCAGCCGACAGACGAACACCGGGGAGCTGTTTTTT. This encodes CASSSRQTNTGELFF.

The rearrangement links TRBV5-1 to TRBJ2-3; D may be TRBD2 (6 bases). The CDR3 totals 15 residues. The ends were cut back, 0 bases at V and 0 bases at J, with 8 bases in the middle. Per germline, CDR1 SGHRS and CDR2 YFSETQ. The CDR3 DNA is TGCGCCAGCAGCTTGGGGGACTTGAGCACAGATACGCAGTATTTT. This encodes CASSLGDLSTDTQYF.

The V gene is TRBV13, the J gene TRBJ2-7, with D unclear. The CDR3 covers 12 residues. CDR1 and CDR2 from the germline V gene are PRHDT and FYEKMQ (reference sequence). V was clipped by 3 bases and J by 5 bases, with 8 bases between them. In DNA, the CDR3 is TGTGCCAGCAGCTTCCAAAGGGACGAGCAGTACTTC. Protein product: CASSFQRDEQYF.

CDR3 nucleotides: TGTGCCAGCAGTCATGCACGGGGAAATAATTCACCCCTCCACTTT. Amino acids: CASSHARGNNSPLHF. The genes are TRBV5-4 and TRBJ1-6; D unclear. The V gene's germline CDR1 is SGHNT and CDR2 YYREEE (reference sequence). Trimming removed 5 bases at V and 5 bases at J, with 14 bases between. This CDR3 has 15 residues.

J is TRBJ2-1 and V is TRBV6-5; D is possibly TRBD2 (5 bases). The germline V gene has CDR1 MNHEY and CDR2 SVGAGI. The CDR3 spans 13 residues. With 7 bases removed from V and 5 bases from J, the gap between germline ends came to 12 bases. CDR3 in amino acids: CASKNSAHNEQFF. The CDR3, as DNA: TGTGCCAGCAAAAATAGCGCGCACAATGAGCAGTTCTTC.

The sample holds one count of this clone. Written as DNA, the CDR3 is TGTGCCAGCGCGAGGGGGGTGGGAGAAAAACTGTTTTTT. Its protein is CASARGVGEKLFF. The gene calls are TRBV7-2 and TRBJ1-4, with D possibly being TRBD1 (6 bases). The germline gives CDR1 SGHTA, CDR2 FQGNSA. V dropped 8 bases and J dropped 8 bases, with 15 bases sitting between them. The CDR3 is 13 amino acids.

The chain uses TRBV10-1 and TRBJ2-7, with D possibly matching TRBD2 (6 bases). The CDR3 has 13 amino acids. Per germline, CDR1 WNHNN and CDR2 SYGVQD (reference sequence). Trimming removed 0 bases from V and 5 bases from J, with 8 bases in between. The CDR3 bases are TGCGCCAGCAGTGAGTCTGGAGGGAACGAGCAGTACTTC. It specifies CASSESGGNEQYF.

The genes are TRBV7-8 and TRBJ2-5; unclear D gene. V was cut by 2 bases and J by 5 bases, with 6 bases left in between. Germline CDR1 is SGHVS and CDR2 is FQNEAQ. The CDR3 has 12 residues. CDR3 loop: CASSLIAETQYF. The CDR3 nucleotides are TGTGCCAGCAGCTTAATTGCGGAGACCCAGTACTTC.

The chain couples TRBV28 to TRBJ2-5; D tentatively reads TRBD1 or TRBD2 (5 bases each). The CDR3 loop spans 14 amino acids. V was shortened by 2 bases and J by 0 bases, with 7 bases between the two germline ends. Germline V gene data show CDR1 as MDHEN and CDR2 as SYDVKM. The CDR3 DNA reads TGTGCCAGCAGTTTAGGGACGTACCAAGAGACCCAGTACTTC. Translating gives CASSLGTYQETQYF.

The J gene is TRBJ1-6, the V gene TRBV6-4; D perhaps matches TRBD1 (6 bases). This CDR3 has 15 amino acids. V lost 0 bases, J lost 7 bases, and 10 bases lay in between. Germline CDR1 MRHNA, CDR2 SNTAGT. The CDR3 sequence: CASSDSNRENSPLHF. CDR3 coding DNA: TGTGCCAGCAGTGACTCAAACAGGGAGAATTCACCCCTCCACTTT.

V usage is TRBV29-1 and J usage is TRBJ2-5, with D perhaps matching TRBD1 (7 bases). The CDR3 is 11 amino acids. Germline V gene lookup returns CDR1 SQVTM and CDR2 ANQGSEA. The CDR3 loop reads CGGGGLWAQYF. CDR3 DNA sequence: TGCGGAGGAGGGGGCCTCTGGGCCCAGTACTTC.

The chain employs TRBV28 and TRBJ1-2, with D maybe TRBD1 (5 bases). The V end was cut by 6 bases, the J end by 3 bases, with 14 bases between. From germline, CDR1 is MDHEN and CDR2 SYDVKM. The CDR3 runs to 14 residues. CDR3 loop: CASRIGTGDYGYTF. CDR3 bases: TGTGCCAGCAGGATTGGAACAGGCGACTATGGCTACACCTTC.

This chain uses TRBV27 with TRBJ1-2; 9 nucleotides align to TRBD1. V lost 0 bases and J lost 5; bases outside the gene matches: 7. The germline CDR1 and CDR2 sequences are MNHEY and SMNVEV (reference sequence). The CDR3 length is 16 residues. The CDR3 sequence: CASSLSGQGYAYGYTF. CDR3 DNA: TGTGCCAGCAGTTTATCGGGACAGGGCTACGCGTATGGCTACACCTTC.

The V call is TRBV2, the J call TRBJ2-7; 7 bases agree with TRBD1. The length of the CDR3 is 15 residues. Germline values: CDR1 SNHLY, CDR2 FYNNEI. Trimming at V came to 4 bases and at J to 3 bases, leaving 9 bases not matched to a gene. For the CDR3, the DNA is TGTGCCAGCAGTGCTGGGACAGCTGAAATCTACGAGCAGTACTTC. It yields the protein CASSAGTAEIYEQYF.

The V gene is TRBV29-1, the J gene TRBJ2-1; 7 bases match TRBD1. V lost 4 bases to trimming and J lost 5 bases; unmatched junction nucleotides: 5. Looked up from germline, CDR1 is SQVTM and CDR2 is ANQGSEA. This CDR3 has 13 residues. The CDR3 here is CSVVGDSNNEQFF. The CDR3 nucleotides read TGCAGCGTTGTAGGGGACAGCAACAATGAGCAGTTCTTC.

This clone has more than one count but fewer than ten. The V and J genes are TRBV27 and TRBJ2-5; D is possibly TRBD2 (6 bases). V was pared by 6 bases and J by 4 bases, with 15 bases between. Germline loops: CDR1 MNHEY, CDR2 SMNVEV (reference sequence). The length of the CDR3 is 14 residues. The CDR3 DNA reads TGTGCCAGCAGCCACGCGGGACGCGGAGAGACCCAGTACTTC. Its protein is CASSHAGRGETQYF.

V usage is TRBV7-9 and J usage is TRBJ2-7; perhaps TRBD1 as D (6 bases). Trimming pared 4 bases from V and 1 base from J, leaving 11 bases between. The length of the CDR3 is 14 residues. From germline, CDR1 is SEHNR and CDR2 FQNEAQ (reference sequence). The CDR3 region is CASSSTGLSYEQYF. The CDR3 DNA follows: TGTGCCAGCAGCTCTACAGGGCTTTCCTACGAGCAGTACTTC.

The V and J genes are TRBV5-1 and TRBJ2-1; TRBD2 is a possible D gene (6 bases). The CDR3 runs 21 residues. V was trimmed by 4 bases and J by 0 bases, leaving 29 bases between them. Germline CDR1 reads SGHRS; CDR2 reads YFSETQ. CDR3 residues: CASSPGTWLSPTMSSYNEQFF. CDR3 sequence (DNA): TGCGCCAGCAGCCCGGGGACTTGGCTGTCGCCTACAATGAGCTCCTACAATGAGCAGTTCTTC.

The genes are TRBV18 and TRBJ1-4, with D maybe TRBD1 (6 bases). With 0 bases removed from V and 8 bases from J, the gap between germline ends came to 13 bases. In germline, CDR1 is KGHSH, CDR2 LQKENI. There are 15 residues in the CDR3. The CDR3 DNA reads TGTGCCAGCTCACCACCTAAGGGGACAATCGAAAAACTGTTTTTT. Translation: CASSPPKGTIEKLFF.